This paragraph reports one T cell receptor (beta chain). PCR employed 60 Vbeta and 13 Jbeta primers. Data came from immunoSEQ multiplex PCR; TCRdb stores just in-frame clones and leaves some out. The sample has 140,000 or so clones, approximately 85% seen once. From germline, CDR1 is MNHEY and CDR2 SVGAGI. V was pared by 5 bases and J by 4 bases, with 11 bases between. The length of the CDR3 is 13 residues. This sample is drawn from a study of cytomegalovirus exposure and HLA in healthy donors. The receptor comes from a woman aged 40 to 50 in good health and CMV-seronegative. The chain is built from TRBV6-5 and TRBJ2-5, with D perhaps TRBD2 (6 bases). The specimen sequenced was PBMCs. The DNA of the CDR3 is TGTGCCAGCAGTGGAGCGGGCGTAGAGACCCAGTACTTC. Its translation: CASSGAGVETQYF.